Listed here are 12 T cell receptor beta chains from one sample, sequenced in a study of blood T cell repertoires in COVID-19. TCRdb's copy holds only in-frame clones and misses some; the assay was immunoSEQ multiplex PCR. The repertoire holds about 15,000 clones, with roughly 89% as singletons. The sample consisted of peripheral blood. The receptor source for this set is a human donor in a cohort sampled during active COVID-19.

The chain recombines TRBV18 with TRBJ1-2; weak D call: TRBD1 (5 bases). The CDR3 is made up of 17 amino acids. Trimming took 0 bases from V and 2 from J, leaving 16 bases between them. The germline CDR1 and CDR2 sequences are KGHSH and LQKENI. The CDR3 spells CASSPPTAELRNYGYTF. Here the CDR3 DNA reads TGTGCCAGCTCACCACCGACAGCCGAACTCAGGAACTATGGCTACACCTTC.

This clone was seen only a few times. The gene calls are TRBV4-3 and TRBJ2-1; D might be TRBD2 (6 bases). V was clipped by 4 bases and J by 6 bases, with 16 bases between them. CDR3 length: 15 residues. Germline V gene data show CDR1 as LGHNA and CDR2 as YSLEER. In DNA form, the CDR3 reads TGCGCCAGCAGCCGTGGGTCTTTCGGGGGCAATGAGCAGTTCTTC. Its protein product is CASSRGSFGGNEQFF.

J is TRBJ2-3 and V is TRBV2; 14 nucleotides align to TRBD2. The CDR3 length is 16 residues. J was trimmed by 1 base and V by 6 bases; bases with no gene match: 3. Looked up from germline, CDR1 is SNHLY and CDR2 is FYNNEI. The CDR3 here is CASSRLAGGGTDTQYF. The DNA for the CDR3 is TGTGCCAGCAGCCGACTAGCGGGAGGGGGCACAGATACGCAGTATTTT.

V and J are TRBV11-2 and TRBJ1-1; D unclear. The V and J ends lost 5 bases and 5 bases respectively, with 9 bases between them. Germline V CDR1 and CDR2: SGHAT, FQNNGV. This CDR3 spans 12 amino acids. The CDR3 spells CASSLTETEAFF. Here the CDR3 DNA reads TGTGCCAGCAGCCTTACAGAGACTGAAGCTTTCTTT. The full variable domain, completed using reference TRBV11-2 and TRBJ1-1, is EAGVAQSPRYKIIEKRQSVAFWCNPISGHATLYWYQQILGQGPKLLIQFQNNGVVDDSQLPKDRFSAERLKGVDSTLKIQPAKLEDSAVYLCASSLTETEAFFGQGTRLTVV.

The chain is built from TRBV30 and TRBJ1-5, with D maybe TRBD1 (5 bases). The CDR3 consists of 14 residues. Germline assignment: CDR1 GTSNPN and CDR2 SVGIG (reference sequence). Trimming removed 2 bases from V and 0 bases from J, with 8 bases in between. CDR3: CAWSQGYSNQPQHF. Here the CDR3 DNA reads TGTGCCTGGAGTCAGGGCTATAGCAATCAGCCCCAGCATTTT. The whole variable domain, filled in from reference TRBV30 and TRBJ1-5, reads SQTIHQWPATLVQPVGSPLSLECTVEGTSNPNLYWYRQAAGRGLQLLFYSVGIGQISSEVPQNLSASRPQDRQFILSSKKLLLSDSGFYLCAWSQGYSNQPQHFGDGTRLSIL.

The chain is built from TRBV19 and TRBJ2-7, with a possible D match to TRBD1 (6 bases). Trimming pared 5 bases from V and 4 bases from J, leaving 12 bases between. CDR1 LNHDA and CDR2 SQIVND come from the germline V gene (reference sequence). The CDR3 loop spans 13 amino acids. CDR3 sequence: CASSATGSYEQYF. CDR3 nucleotide sequence: TGTGCCAGTAGTGCCACAGGGTCGTACGAGCAGTACTTC.

This chain joins TRBV6-1 and TRBJ2-1, with no clear D. The CDR3 covers 14 residues. The V end was cut by 0 bases, the J end by 10 bases, with 13 bases between. Germline V gives CDR1 MNHNS, CDR2 SASEGT. The CDR3 is CASSEAGTFGEQFF. As DNA, the CDR3 is TGTGCCAGCAGTGAAGCCGGAACTTTCGGGGAGCAGTTCTTC.

The chain uses TRBV4-3 and TRBJ2-7; D not resolved. The ends were cut back, 0 bases at V and 2 bases at J, with 5 bases in the middle. The CDR3 runs to 13 residues. Germline V lookup: CDR1 LGHNA, CDR2 YSLEER. The CDR3: CASSQDLPYEQYF. CDR3 DNA: TGCGCCAGCAGCCAAGATCTCCCCTACGAGCAGTACTTC.

The chain uses TRBV5-1 and TRBJ1-2, with TRBD1 as a possible D gene (6 bases). Trimming removed 0 bases from V and 8 bases from J, with 11 bases in between. Germline V gene sequence: CDR1 SGHRS, CDR2 YFSETQ. The CDR3 length is 13 residues. The CDR3 coding sequence is TGCGCCAGCAGCTTGGGCAGGGGAGACGGCTACACCTTC. Its translation is CASSLGRGDGYTF.

This chain joins TRBV18 and TRBJ2-1; the match to TRBD2 covers 14 bases. CDR3 length equals 21 residues. CDR1 KGHSH and CDR2 LQKENI come from the germline V gene. Trimming at V came to 4 bases and at J to 2 bases, leaving 16 bases not matched to a gene. As DNA, the CDR3 is TGTGCCAGCTCACTCCGGCAACCGACTAGCGGGAGGGCCTCCCCCTACAATGAGCAGTTCTTC. Translation: CASSLRQPTSGRASPYNEQFF.

This clone was seen just once. The chain has TRBV7-2 and TRBJ2-2, with D perhaps TRBD2 (5 bases). V lost 5 bases to trimming and J lost 0 bases, with 10 bases between them. In germline, CDR1 is SGHTA, CDR2 FQGNSA. The CDR3 covers 15 residues. The chain's CDR3 is CASSRAAANTGELFF. CDR3 DNA: TGTGCCAGCAGCAGAGCGGCCGCGAACACCGGGGAGCTGTTTTTT. The whole variable domain, filled in from reference TRBV7-2 and TRBJ2-2, reads GAGVSQSPSNKVTEKGKDVELRCDPISGHTALYWYRQSLGQGLEFLIYFQGNSAPDKSGLPSDRFSAERTGGSVSTLTIQRTQQEDSAVYLCASSRAAANTGELFFGEGSRLTVL.

V usage is TRBV10-2 and J usage is TRBJ2-1; 11 bases are a match to TRBD2. The germline V gene encodes CDR1 WSHSY and CDR2 SAAADI. Trimming took 7 bases from V and 8 from J; bases not matched to a gene: 10. This CDR3 is built from 15 residues. The CDR3: CASKKFTSGSDEQFF. The CDR3 bases are TGCGCCAGCAAAAAGTTTACTAGCGGGAGCGATGAGCAGTTCTTC.